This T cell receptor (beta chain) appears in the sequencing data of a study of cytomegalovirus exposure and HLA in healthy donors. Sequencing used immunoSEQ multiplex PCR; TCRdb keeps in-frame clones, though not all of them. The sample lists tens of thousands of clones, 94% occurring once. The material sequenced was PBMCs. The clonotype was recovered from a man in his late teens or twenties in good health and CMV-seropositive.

CDR3 bases: TGTGCCAGCAGCTGGACGAGGGAAGACTTCTATAATTCACCCCTCCACTTT. This encodes CASSWTREDFYNSPLHF. V and J are TRBV7-7 and TRBJ1-6, with D unresolved. V gave up 4 bases and J gave up 3 bases, with 16 bases separating them. The CDR3 has 17 amino acids. From germline, CDR1 is SSHAT and CDR2 FNYEAQ (reference sequence). The full variable domain, its missing parts supplied by reference TRBV7-7 and TRBJ1-6, is GAGVSQSPRYKVTKRGQDVTLRCDPISSHATLYWYQQALGQGPEFLTYFNYEAQPDKSGLPSDRFSAERPEGSISTLTIQRTEQRDSAMYRCASSWTREDFYNSPLHFGNGTRLTVT.